The next 9 T cell receptor beta chains were all read from a single sample in a study of blood T cell repertoires in COVID-19. Here immunoSEQ multiplex PCR was the method, and the copy in TCRdb shows in-frame clones only, minus some. The table includes about 93,000 clones, about 90% detected once. Sequenced sample: peripheral blood. The receptors derive from a human donor with active COVID-19. The donor label of this sample is uncertain.

The chain combines TRBV5-1 with TRBJ2-3; 10 bases line up with TRBD2. After removal of 0 bases from V and 5 bases from J, the junction contained 6 bases not matched to a gene. This CDR3 has 16 residues. CDR1 and CDR2 (germline): SGHRS, YFSETQ. CDR3 in DNA: TGCGCCAGCAGCTTGGATCTAGCGGGGGCCCGAGATACGCAGTATTTT. It translates to CASSLDLAGARDTQYF.

The chain is built from TRBV6-5 and TRBJ2-1; D possibly corresponds to TRBD2 (6 bases). The ends were cut back, 0 bases at V and 3 bases at J, with 9 bases in the middle. The CDR3 length is 15 residues. Per germline, CDR1 MNHEY and CDR2 SVGAGI. In DNA form, the CDR3 reads TGTGCCAGCAGTTACTCGGCCGGGGGCTACAATGAGCAGTTCTTC. Translating gives CASSYSAGGYNEQFF.

V and J are TRBV28 and TRBJ2-1; 9 bases align to TRBD1. CDR3 length equals 16 residues. With 3 bases clipped from V and 2 bases from J, the junction kept 5 bases outside the gene matches. Germline V CDR1 and CDR2: MDHEN, SYDVKM. The CDR3 spells CASSLPGTGTYNEQFF. The DNA for the CDR3 is TGTGCCAGCAGTTTGCCCGGGACAGGGACCTACAATGAGCAGTTCTTC.

In its sample, this clone ranks as medium-sized. The chain has TRBV7-6 and TRBJ1-6; 10 nucleotides match TRBD1. The CDR3 runs 16 residues. V lost 3 bases, J lost 10 bases, and 9 bases stayed unmatched. Germline values: CDR1 SGHVS, CDR2 FNYEAQ. The CDR3 here is CASSFSDRGLGSPLHF. CDR3 bases: TGTGCCAGCAGCTTCTCCGACAGGGGGCTAGGGTCACCCCTCCACTTT. Looking up the rest from reference TRBV7-6 and TRBJ1-6 gives the full variable domain: GAGVSQSPRYKVTKRGQDVALRCDPISGHVSLYWYRQALGQGPEFLTYFNYEAQQDKSGLPNDRFSAERPEGSISTLTIQRTEQRDSAMYRCASSFSDRGLGSPLHFGNGTRLTVT.

The V gene is TRBV4-1, the J gene TRBJ1-4, with a possible D match to TRBD1 (5 bases). Germline V gives CDR1 MGHRA, CDR2 YSYEKL. Trimming took 1 base from V and 5 from J, leaving 8 bases between them. CDR3 size: 14 residues. CDR3 DNA sequence: TGCGCCAGCAGCCAAGTGGGGGGGAATGAAAAACTGTTTTTT. Translating gives CASSQVGGNEKLFF.

This chain links TRBV29-1 with TRBJ1-2, with D perhaps TRBD1 (5 bases). CDR3 length: 12 residues. Trimming removed 3 bases at V and 2 bases at J, with 7 bases between. The V gene's germline CDR1 is SQVTM and CDR2 ANQGSEA. The DNA for the CDR3 is TGCAGCGTTGAGGGGCAGAACTATGGCTACACCTTC. Amino acid sequence: CSVEGQNYGYTF.

This clone was seen just once. The junction and the germline gene differ at one end; a read error may be behind it. The V call is TRBV6-2 or TRBV6-3, the J call TRBJ1-3; D perhaps matches TRBD1 (5 bases). Germline CDR1 reads MNHEY; CDR2 reads SVGEGT. The CDR3 length is 12 residues. This CDR3 reads CASSYRHRDYTF. CDR3 bases: TGTGCCAGCAGTTATCGCCACCGGGACTACACTTTT.

This chain uses TRBV7-8 with TRBJ1-6; 11 bases agree with TRBD1. The V gene's germline CDR1 is SGHVS and CDR2 FQNEAQ. V was clipped by 4 bases and J by 11 bases; unmatched bases: 13. The CDR3 has 17 amino acids. CDR3 residues: CASSSRIPGQGVPPLHF. The CDR3 nucleotides are TGTGCCAGCAGCTCACGAATCCCGGGACAGGGGGTGCCACCCCTCCACTTT.

V gene TRBV6-2 or TRBV6-3 combines with J gene TRBJ2-7, with 9 bases matching TRBD2. CDR1 and CDR2 from the germline V gene are MNHEY and SVGEGT. CDR3 length: 16 residues. The V and J ends lost 6 bases and 0 bases, in that order; junction bases with no gene match: 9. CDR3 sequence: CASSLLSGGGSYEQYF. In DNA, the CDR3 is TGTGCCAGCAGCCTCCTTAGCGGGGGAGGCTCCTACGAGCAGTACTTC.